This TCR beta chain was sequenced in a study of blood T cell repertoires in COVID-19. Overall study: Collection of acute and convalescent COVID-19 samples took place in the United States, Italy and Spain.

Participants were aged roughly 18 to 95 years, lived in under 30 US areas, and enrolled virtually. In the original processing: Estimation of nucleated cell counts was performed using reference gene primer amplification. The protocol was immunoSEQ multiplex PCR, while the TCRdb copy is restricted to in-frame clones and leaves out a portion. The D gene and trimming were derived from the DNA, and the V and J assignments and clone size from that table. This table holds some 200,000 clones, just over 85% found once. Germline CDR1 reads LGHNA; CDR2 reads YSLEER. This CDR3 has 15 residues. Trimming cost V 1 base and J 0 bases, with 7 bases left between them.

Source material: PBMCs or T cells enriched from blood (not recorded which). The chain links TRBV4-3 to TRBJ2-1; no clear D gene. This sequence originates from a middle-aged woman with acute COVID-19. CDR3 residues: CASSQGLSSYNEQFF. The CDR3 bases are TGCGCCAGCAGCCAAGGGCTCAGCTCCTACAATGAGCAGTTCTTC.